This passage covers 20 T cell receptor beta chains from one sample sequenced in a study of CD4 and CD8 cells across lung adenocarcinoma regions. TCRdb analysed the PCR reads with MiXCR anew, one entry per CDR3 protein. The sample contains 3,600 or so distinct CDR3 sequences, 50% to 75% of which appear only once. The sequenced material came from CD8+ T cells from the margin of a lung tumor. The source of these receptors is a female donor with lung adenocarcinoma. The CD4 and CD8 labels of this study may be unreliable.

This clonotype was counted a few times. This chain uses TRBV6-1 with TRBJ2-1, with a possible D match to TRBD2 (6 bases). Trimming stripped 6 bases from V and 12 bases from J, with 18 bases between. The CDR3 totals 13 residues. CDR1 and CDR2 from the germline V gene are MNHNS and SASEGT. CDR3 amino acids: CASRGSWGVVQFF. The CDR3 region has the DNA TGTGCCAGCAGGGGCTCGTGGGGGGTGGTGCAGTTCTTC.

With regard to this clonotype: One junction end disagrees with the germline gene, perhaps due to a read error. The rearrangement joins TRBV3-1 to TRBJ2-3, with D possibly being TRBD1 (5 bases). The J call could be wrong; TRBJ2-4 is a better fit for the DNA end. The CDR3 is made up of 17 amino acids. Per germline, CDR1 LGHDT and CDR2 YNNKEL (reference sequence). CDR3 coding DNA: TGTGCCAGCAGCCAAGTTCCGGGCAGGGCTGCCAAAGACATTCAGTACTTC. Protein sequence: CASSQVPGRAAKDIQYF.

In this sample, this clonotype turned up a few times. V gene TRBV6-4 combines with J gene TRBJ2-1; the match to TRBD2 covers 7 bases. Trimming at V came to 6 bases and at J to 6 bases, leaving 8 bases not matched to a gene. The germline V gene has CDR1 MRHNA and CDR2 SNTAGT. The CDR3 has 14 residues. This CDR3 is CASRQTSETNEQFF. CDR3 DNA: TGTGCCAGCAGGCAAACTAGCGAAACCAATGAGCAGTTCTTC.

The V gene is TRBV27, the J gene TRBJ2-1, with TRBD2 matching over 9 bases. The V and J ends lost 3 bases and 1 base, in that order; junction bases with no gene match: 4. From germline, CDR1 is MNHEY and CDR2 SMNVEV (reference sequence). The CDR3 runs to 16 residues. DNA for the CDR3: TGTGCCAGCAGTTTGAGCGGGAGGAGGTCCTACAATGAGCAGTTCTTC. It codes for CASSLSGRRSYNEQFF.

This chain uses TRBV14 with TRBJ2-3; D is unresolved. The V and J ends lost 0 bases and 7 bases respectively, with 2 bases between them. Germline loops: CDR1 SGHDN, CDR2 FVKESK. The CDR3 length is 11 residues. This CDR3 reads CASSQDYTQYF. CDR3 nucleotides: TGTGCCAGCAGCCAAGATTATACGCAGTATTTT.

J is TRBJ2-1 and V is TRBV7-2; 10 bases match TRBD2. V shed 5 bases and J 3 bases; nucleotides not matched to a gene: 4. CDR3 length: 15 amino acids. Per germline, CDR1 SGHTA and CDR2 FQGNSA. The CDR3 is CASSHTSGVYNEQFF. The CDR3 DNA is TGTGCCAGCAGCCATACTAGCGGGGTCTACAATGAGCAGTTCTTC.

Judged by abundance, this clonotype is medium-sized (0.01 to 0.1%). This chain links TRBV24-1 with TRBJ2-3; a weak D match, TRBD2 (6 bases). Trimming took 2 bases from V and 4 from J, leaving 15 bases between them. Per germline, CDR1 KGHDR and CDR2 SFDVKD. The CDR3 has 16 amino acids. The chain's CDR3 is CATSDSRLVGPDTQYF. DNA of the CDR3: TGTGCCACCAGTGATTCCCGACTAGTTGGACCAGATACGCAGTATTTT.

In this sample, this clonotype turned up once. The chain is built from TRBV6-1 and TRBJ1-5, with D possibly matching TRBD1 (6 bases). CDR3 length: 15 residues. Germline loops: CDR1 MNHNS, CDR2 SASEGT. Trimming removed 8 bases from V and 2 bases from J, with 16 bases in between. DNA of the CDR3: TGTGCCAGCTCCGAACAGGGTAAGCGCAATCAGCCCCAGCATTTT. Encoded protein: CASSEQGKRNQPQHF.

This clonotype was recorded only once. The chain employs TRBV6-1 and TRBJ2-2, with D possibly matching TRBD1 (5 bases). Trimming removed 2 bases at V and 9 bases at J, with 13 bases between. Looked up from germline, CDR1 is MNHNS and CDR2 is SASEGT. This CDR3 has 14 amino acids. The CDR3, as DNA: TGTGCCAGCAGTGAAACGGCAGGGAAAAGGGAGCTGTTTTTT. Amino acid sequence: CASSETAGKRELFF.

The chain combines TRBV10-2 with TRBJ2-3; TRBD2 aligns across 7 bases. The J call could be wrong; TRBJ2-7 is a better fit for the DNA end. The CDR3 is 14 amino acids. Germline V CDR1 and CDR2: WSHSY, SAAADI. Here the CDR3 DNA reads TGCGCGGGGAGCGGGGCCGGCGATCCAGAGACGCAGTACTTC. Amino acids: CAGSGAGDPETQYF.

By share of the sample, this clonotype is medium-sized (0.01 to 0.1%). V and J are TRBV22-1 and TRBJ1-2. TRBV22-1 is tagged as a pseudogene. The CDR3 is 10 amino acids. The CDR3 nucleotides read TGTCTTGGGATCGGAAGAGCACACGTCTTC. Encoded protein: CLGIGRAHVF.

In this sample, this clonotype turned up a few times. CDR3 residues: CSAGEGFGYGYTF. In DNA, the CDR3 is TGCAGTGCCGGGGAGGGGTTCGGCTATGGCTACACCTTC. This rearrangement joins TRBV20-1 to TRBJ1-2; perhaps TRBD1 as D (5 bases). Trimming removed 6 bases from V and 4 bases from J, with 15 bases in between. This CDR3 is built from 13 residues. Per germline, CDR1 DFQATT and CDR2 SNEGSKA (reference sequence).

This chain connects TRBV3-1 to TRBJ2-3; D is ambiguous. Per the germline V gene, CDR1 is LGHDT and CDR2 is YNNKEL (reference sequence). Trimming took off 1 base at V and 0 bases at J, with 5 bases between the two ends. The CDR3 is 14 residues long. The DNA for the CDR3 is TGTGCCAGCAGCCAAGCAGCTAGCACAGATACGCAGTATTTT. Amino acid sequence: CASSQAASTDTQYF.

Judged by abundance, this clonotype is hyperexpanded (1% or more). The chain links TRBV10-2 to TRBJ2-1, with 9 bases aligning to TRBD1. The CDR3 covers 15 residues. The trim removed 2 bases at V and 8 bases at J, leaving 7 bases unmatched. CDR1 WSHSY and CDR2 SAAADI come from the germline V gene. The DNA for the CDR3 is TGCGCCAGCAGTGAGCGGGACAGGGTAGGGCATGAGCAGTTCTTC. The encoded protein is CASSERDRVGHEQFF.

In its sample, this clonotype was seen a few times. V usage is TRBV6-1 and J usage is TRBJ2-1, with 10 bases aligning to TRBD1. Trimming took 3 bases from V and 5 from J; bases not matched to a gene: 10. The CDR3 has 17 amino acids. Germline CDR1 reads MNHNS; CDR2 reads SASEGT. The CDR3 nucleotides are TGTGCCAGCAGTGAGTTGACAGGGGGCATAGGGGACAATGAGCAGTTCTTC. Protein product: CASSELTGGIGDNEQFF.

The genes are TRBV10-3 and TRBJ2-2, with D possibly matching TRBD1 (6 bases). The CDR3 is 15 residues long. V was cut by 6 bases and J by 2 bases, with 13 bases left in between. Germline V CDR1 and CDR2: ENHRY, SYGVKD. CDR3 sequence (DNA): TGTGCCATCAGCCCGGGACACTTCAACACCGGGGAGCTGTTTTTT. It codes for CAISPGHFNTGELFF.

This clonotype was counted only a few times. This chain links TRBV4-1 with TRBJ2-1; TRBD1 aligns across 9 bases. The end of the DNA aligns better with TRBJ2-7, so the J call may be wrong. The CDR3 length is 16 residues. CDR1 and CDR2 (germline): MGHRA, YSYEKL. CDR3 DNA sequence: TGCGCCAGCAGCCAGAACCCGGACAGGGGAGACTACGAGCAGTACTTC. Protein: CASSQNPDRGDYEQYF.

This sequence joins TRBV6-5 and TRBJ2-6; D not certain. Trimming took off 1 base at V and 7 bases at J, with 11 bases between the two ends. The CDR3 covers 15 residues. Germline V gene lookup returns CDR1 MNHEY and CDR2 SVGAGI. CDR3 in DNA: TGTGCCAGCAGTTACTGGGCCTCGCCCGCCAACGTCCTGACTTTC. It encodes CASSYWASPANVLTF.

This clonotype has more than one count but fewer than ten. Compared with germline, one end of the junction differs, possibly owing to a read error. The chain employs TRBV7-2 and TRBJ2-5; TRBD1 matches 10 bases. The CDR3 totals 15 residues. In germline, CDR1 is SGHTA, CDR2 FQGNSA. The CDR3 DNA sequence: TGTGCCAGCAGCTCGGCCGGGACAGGGGAACAGACCCAGTATTTC. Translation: CASSSAGTGEQTQYF.

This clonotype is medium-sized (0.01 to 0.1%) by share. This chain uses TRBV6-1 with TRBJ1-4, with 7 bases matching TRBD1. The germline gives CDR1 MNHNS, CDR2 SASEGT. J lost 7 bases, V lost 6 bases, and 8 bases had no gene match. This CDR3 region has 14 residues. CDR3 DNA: TGTGCCAGCAGAGGGACAGCCGGTAGTGAAAAACTGTTTTTT. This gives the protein CASRGTAGSEKLFF.